This T cell receptor (beta chain) was sequenced during a study of T cell repertoires in cytomegalovirus infection (dated by TCRdb to about 2019). Describing the broader study: The HLA type of each donor mattered for the analysis, because public TCR beta signatures pointed to carriage of CMV infection along with the matching HLA type.

The research as a whole found: The ex vivo response was dominated by HLA-C-restricted CMV-specific TCR beta clonotypes, which also provided the single most frequent clonotype in two of eight donors. Cumulative frequency of public TCR beta family members discriminated carriers of CMV infection plus the relevant HLA type in this cohort and an independent approximately 350-donor cohort.

Comment on this clonotype: The clone's antigen remains unknown. Base qualities are not at hand, and no much larger clone is one base apart.

The reads were generated on an Illumina HiSeq 1500. The public reads were reanalyzed by TCRdb: fastp trimming at Q25, MiXCR alignment, in-frame beta chains only. Every distinct CDR3 protein forms one entry, paired with its most common genes and DNA. The table for this sample lists 200,000 or so distinct CDR3 sequences; 25% to 30% of them were counted only once. The ten largest clones capture 30% to 35% of the sample. Inclusive of the bounding cysteine and phenylalanine, the CDR3 is 16 residues long. Only the CDR3 DNA stays, 48 bases, in frame from base 1. The germline V gene specifies SGHDN as CDR1 and FVKESK as CDR2. After removal of 2 bases from V and 5 bases from J, the junction retains 12 bases not matched to a gene.

The rearrangement joined TRBV14 to TRBJ2-7; TRBD2 matches 7 bases in the middle. This receptor was obtained from a human donor in good health (CMV status not recorded). Some clones in this sample may be carry-over from other donors' samples. The sequenced sample was PBMCs. Here the CDR3 is given as CASSQLLSGAADEQYF. The sequence in DNA is TGTGCCAGCAGCCAACTTCTGAGCGGGGCGGCGGACGAGCAGTACTTC.